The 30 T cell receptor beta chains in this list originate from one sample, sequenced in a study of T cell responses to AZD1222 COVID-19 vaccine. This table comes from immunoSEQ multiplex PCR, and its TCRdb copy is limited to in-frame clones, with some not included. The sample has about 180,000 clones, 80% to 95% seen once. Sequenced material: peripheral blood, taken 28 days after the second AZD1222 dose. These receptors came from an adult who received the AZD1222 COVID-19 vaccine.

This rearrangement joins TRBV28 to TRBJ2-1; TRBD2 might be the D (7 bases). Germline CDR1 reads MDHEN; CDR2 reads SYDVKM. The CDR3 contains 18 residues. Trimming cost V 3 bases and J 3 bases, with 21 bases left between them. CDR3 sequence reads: CASSLPGEGGLGYNEQFF. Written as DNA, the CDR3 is TGTGCCAGCAGTTTGCCGGGAGAGGGGGGGTTAGGCTACAATGAGCAGTTCTTC.

CDR3 DNA: TGCAGCGTTGATTATGGGGGGTTACAAGAGACCCAGTACTTC. Its protein product is CSVDYGGLQETQYF. The gene calls are TRBV29-1 and TRBJ2-5; possible D gene TRBD2, 6 bases. The CDR3 spans 14 residues. Trimming stripped 3 bases from V and 2 bases from J, with 13 bases between. Germline CDR1 and CDR2: SQVTM and ANQGSEA.

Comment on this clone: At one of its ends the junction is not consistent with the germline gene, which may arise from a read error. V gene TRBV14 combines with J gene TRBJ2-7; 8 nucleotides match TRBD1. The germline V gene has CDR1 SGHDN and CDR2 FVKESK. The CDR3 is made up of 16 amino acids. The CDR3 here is CAGSQDNRDRRYEQYF. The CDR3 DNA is TGTGCCGGCAGCCAAGACAACCGGGACAGGCGCTACGAGCAGTACTTC.

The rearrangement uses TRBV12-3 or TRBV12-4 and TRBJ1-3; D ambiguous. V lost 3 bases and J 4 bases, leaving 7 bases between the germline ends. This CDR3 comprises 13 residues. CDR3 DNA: TGTGCCAGCAGTTTGAGGCACGGAAACACCATATATTTT. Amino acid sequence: CASSLRHGNTIYF.

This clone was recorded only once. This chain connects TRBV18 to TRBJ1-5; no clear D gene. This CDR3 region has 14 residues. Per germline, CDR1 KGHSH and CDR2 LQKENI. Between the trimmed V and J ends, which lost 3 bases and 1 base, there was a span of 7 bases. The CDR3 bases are TGTGCCAGCTCACCCATAAAGAGCAATCAGCCCCAGCATTTT. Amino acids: CASSPIKSNQPQHF.

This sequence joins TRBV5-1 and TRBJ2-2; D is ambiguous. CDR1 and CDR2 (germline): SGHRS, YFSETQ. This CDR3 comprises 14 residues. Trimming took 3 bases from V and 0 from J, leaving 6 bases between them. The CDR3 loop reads CASSSDTNTGELFF. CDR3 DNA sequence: TGCGCCAGCAGCTCCGATACGAACACCGGGGAGCTGTTTTTT.

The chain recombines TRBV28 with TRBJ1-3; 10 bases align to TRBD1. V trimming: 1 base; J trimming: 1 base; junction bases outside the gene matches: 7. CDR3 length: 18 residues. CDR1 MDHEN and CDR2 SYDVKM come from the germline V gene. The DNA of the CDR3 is TGTGCCAGCAGTTTATATGTCGGGGGACAGGGGTCTGGAAACACCATATATTTT. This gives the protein CASSLYVGGQGSGNTIYF.

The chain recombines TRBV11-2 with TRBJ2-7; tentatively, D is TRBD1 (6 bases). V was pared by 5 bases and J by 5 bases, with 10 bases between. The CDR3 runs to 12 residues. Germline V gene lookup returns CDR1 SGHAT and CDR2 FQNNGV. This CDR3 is CASSTDSHEQYF. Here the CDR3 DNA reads TGTGCCAGCAGCACGGACAGCCACGAGCAGTACTTC.

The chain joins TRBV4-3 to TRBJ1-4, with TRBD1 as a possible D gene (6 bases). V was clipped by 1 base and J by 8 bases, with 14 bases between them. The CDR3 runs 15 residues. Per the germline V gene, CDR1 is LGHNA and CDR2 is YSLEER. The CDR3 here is CASSQGTSGGEKLFF. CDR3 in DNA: TGCGCCAGCAGCCAAGGGACGAGCGGGGGCGAAAAACTGTTTTTT.

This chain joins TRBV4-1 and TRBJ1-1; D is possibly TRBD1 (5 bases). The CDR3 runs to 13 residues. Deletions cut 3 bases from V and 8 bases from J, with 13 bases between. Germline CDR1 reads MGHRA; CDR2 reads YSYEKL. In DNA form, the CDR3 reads TGCGCCAGCAGCCATCCGGACACGAAGGAAGCTTTCTTT. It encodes CASSHPDTKEAFF.

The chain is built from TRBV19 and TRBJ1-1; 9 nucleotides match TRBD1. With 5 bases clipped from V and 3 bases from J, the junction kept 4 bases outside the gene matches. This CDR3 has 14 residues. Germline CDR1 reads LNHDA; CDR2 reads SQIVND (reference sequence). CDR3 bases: TGTGCCAGTAGTCTACAGGGGGCTGACACTGAAGCTTTCTTT. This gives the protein CASSLQGADTEAFF.

CDR3 amino acids: CASSLSLAGASYEQYF. CDR3 in DNA: TGTGCCAGCAGTTTATCGTTGGCGGGGGCGTCCTACGAGCAGTACTTC. The V gene is TRBV27, the J gene TRBJ2-7, with D perhaps matching TRBD2 (7 bases). Looked up from germline, CDR1 is MNHEY and CDR2 is SMNVEV (reference sequence). CDR3 size: 16 residues. V was pared by 0 bases and J by 1 base, with 13 bases between.

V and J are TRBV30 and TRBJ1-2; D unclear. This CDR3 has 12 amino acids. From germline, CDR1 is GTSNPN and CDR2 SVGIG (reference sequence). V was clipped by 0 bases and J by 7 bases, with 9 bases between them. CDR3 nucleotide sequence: TGTGCCTGGAGTGTATCGAGTGGTGGCTACACCTTC. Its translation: CAWSVSSGGYTF.

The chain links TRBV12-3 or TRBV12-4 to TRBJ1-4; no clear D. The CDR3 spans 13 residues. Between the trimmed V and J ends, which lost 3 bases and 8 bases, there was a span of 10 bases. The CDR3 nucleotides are TGTGCCAGCAGTTTCGGCATTCAAGAAAAACTGTTTTTT. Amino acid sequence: CASSFGIQEKLFF.

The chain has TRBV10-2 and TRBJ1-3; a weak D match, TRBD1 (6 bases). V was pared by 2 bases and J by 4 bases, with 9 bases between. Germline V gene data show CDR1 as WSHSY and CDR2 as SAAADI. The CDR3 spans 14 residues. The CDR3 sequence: CASSEGGPGNTIYF. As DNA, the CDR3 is TGCGCCAGCAGTGAGGGGGGGCCCGGAAACACCATATATTTT.

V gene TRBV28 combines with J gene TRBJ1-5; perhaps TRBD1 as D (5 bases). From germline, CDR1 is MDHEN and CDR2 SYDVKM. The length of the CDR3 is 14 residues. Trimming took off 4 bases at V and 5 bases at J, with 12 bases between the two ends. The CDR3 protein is CASSSNGAYQPQHF. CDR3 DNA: TGTGCCAGCAGTTCAAACGGGGCTTATCAGCCCCAGCATTTT.

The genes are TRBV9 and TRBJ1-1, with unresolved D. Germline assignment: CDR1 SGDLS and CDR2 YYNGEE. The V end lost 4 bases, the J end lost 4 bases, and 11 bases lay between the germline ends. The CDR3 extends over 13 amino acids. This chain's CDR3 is CASSMNPGTEAFF. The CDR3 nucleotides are TGTGCCAGCAGCATGAACCCCGGCACTGAAGCTTTCTTT.

DNA of the CDR3: TGCGCCAGCAGCTTAAGACTCACCGGGGCGTCGGACTCACCCCTCCACTTT. Its translation: CASSLRLTGASDSPLHF. The gene calls are TRBV5-1 and TRBJ1-6; a possible D gene is TRBD1 (5 bases). Trimming shortened V by 2 bases and J by 10 bases, and 22 bases separated the two germline ends. The CDR3 runs 17 residues. Germline V gene data show CDR1 as SGHRS and CDR2 as YFSETQ.

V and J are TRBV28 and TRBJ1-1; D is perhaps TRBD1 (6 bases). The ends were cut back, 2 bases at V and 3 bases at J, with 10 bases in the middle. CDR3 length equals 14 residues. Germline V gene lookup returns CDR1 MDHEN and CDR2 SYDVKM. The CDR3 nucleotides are TGTGCCAGCAGTTTACGGGGGCGCTACACTGAAGCTTTCTTT. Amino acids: CASSLRGRYTEAFF.

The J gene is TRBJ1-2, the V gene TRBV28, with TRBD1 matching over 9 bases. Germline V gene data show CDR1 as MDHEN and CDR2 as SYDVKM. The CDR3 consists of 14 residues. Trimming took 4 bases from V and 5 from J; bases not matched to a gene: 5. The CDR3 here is CASSSLDRGYGYTF. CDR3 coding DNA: TGTGCCAGCAGTTCCCTGGACAGGGGTTATGGCTACACCTTC.

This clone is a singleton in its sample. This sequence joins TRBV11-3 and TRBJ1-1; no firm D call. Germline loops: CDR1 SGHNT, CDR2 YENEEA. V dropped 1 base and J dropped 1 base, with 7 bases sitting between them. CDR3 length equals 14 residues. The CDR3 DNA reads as TGTGCCAGCAGCTTAGGATTGGAGAACACTGAAGCTTTCTTT. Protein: CASSLGLENTEAFF.

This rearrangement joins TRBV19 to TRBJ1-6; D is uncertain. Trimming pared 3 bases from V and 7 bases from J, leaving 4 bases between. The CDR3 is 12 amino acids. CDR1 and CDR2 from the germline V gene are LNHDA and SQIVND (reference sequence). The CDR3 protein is CASSIGNSPLHF. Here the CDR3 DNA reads TGTGCCAGTAGTATTGGCAATTCACCCCTCCACTTT.

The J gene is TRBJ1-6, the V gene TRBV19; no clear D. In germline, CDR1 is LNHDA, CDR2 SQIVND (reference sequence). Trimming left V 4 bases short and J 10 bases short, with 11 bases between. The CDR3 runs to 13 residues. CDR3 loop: CASSTPPPSPLHF. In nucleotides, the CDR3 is TGTGCCAGTAGTACTCCTCCCCCCTCACCCCTCCACTTT.

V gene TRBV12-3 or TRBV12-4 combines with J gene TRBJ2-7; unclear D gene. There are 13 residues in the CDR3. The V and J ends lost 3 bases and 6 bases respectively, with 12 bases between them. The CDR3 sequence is CASSFRSSAEQYF. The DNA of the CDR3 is TGTGCCAGCAGTTTTCGGTCTAGTGCCGAGCAGTACTTC.

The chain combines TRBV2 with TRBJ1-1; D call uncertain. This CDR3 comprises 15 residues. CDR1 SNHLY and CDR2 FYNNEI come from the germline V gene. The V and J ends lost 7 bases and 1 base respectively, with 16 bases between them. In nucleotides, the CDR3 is TGTGCCAGCATCCTCAGACGGAACCAGAACACTGAAGCTTTCTTT. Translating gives CASILRRNQNTEAFF.

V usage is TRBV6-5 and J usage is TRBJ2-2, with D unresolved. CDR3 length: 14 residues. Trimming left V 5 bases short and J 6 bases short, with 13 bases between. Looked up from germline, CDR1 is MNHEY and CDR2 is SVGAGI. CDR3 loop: CASSTRPRSGELFF. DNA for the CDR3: TGTGCCAGCAGTACCCGACCTAGATCCGGGGAGCTGTTTTTT.

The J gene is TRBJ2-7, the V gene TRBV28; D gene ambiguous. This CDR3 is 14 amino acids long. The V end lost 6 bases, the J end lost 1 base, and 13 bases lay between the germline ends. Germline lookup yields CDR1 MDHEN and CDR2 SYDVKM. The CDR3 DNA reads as TGTGCCAGCAGACCCGCCGCGAAATCCTACGAGCAGTACTTC. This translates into CASRPAAKSYEQYF.

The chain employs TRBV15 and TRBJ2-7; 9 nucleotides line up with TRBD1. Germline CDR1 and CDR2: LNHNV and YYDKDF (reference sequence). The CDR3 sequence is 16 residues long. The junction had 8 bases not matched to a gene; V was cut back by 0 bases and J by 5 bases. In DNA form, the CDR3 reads TGTGCCACCAGCAGAGATCGGGGGACAGGGATCCACGAGCAGTACTTC. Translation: CATSRDRGTGIHEQYF.

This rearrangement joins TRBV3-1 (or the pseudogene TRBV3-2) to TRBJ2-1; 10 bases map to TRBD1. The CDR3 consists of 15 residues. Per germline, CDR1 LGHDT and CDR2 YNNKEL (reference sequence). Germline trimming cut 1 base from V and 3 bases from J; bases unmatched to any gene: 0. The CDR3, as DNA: TGTGCCAGCAGCCAAGGGGACAGGGGCTACAATGAGCAGTTCTTC. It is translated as CASSQGDRGYNEQFF.

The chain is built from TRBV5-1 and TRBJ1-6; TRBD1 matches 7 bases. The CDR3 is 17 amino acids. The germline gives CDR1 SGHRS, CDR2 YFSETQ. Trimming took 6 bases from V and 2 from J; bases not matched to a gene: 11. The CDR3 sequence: CASNKLDRPTYNSPLHF. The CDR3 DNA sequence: TGCGCCAGCAACAAGCTGGACAGGCCAACCTATAATTCACCCCTCCACTTT.